The clone carrying this T cell receptor (beta chain) occurred a few times. This entry belongs to a study of T cell changes during pregnancy in multiple sclerosis. Generated by immunoSEQ multiplex PCR, the TCRdb table keeps only in-frame clones and is missing some. The table shows 85,000 to 130,000 clones, with 91% occurring only once. Trimming cost V 4 bases and J 3 bases; bases outside gene matches: 4. The V gene's germline CDR1 is LGHNT and CDR2 FRNRAP. The CDR3 extends over 14 amino acids. Here the sequenced sample was peripheral blood, taken before pregnancy. The rearrangement links TRBV12-5 to TRBJ2-7, with 9 bases matching TRBD1. This receptor was taken from a female donor with multiple sclerosis, enrolled in a pregnancy study. The CDR3 protein is CASGSGTGCYEQYF. CDR3 nucleotides: TGTGCTAGTGGTTCCGGGACAGGGTGCTACGAGCAGTACTTC.